This T cell receptor beta chain was sequenced during a study of T cell repertoires in cytomegalovirus infection. Study at large: Recently identified HLA-C-restricted and well-studied HLA-B-restricted CMV epitopes were used.

TCRdb called the reads again in MiXCR, with one record for every CDR3 protein. The sample consists of about 270,000 distinct CDR3 sequences, less than 25% of them appearing once. The V end lost 6 bases, the J end lost 2 bases, and 21 bases lay between the germline ends. The CDR3 contains 16 residues. Germline V gene data show CDR1 as DFQATT and CDR2 as SNEGSKA (reference sequence). Worth noting for this clonotype: Its antigen is currently unknown.

This TCR derives from a human donor in good health (CMV status not recorded). Some clones in this sample may be carry-over from other donors' samples. The gene calls are TRBV20-1 and TRBJ2-3; possibly TRBD2 for D (6 bases). The source was cultured PBMCs, collected from culture after CMV antigen stimulation. The CDR3 DNA follows: TGCAGTGCAAGGGGAGGCACTCGCAGGGTCACAGATACGCAGTATTTT. It translates to CSARGGTRRVTDTQYF.